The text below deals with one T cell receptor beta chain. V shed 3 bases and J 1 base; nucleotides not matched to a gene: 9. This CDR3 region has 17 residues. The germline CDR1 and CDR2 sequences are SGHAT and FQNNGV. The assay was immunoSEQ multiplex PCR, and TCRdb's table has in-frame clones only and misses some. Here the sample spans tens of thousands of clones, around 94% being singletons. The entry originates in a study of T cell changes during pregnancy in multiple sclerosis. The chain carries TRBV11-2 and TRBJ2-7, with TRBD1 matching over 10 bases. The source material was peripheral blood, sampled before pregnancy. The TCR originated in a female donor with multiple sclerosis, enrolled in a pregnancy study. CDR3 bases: TGTGCCAGCAGCTTTGGACAGGGGGGCGATGTGTCCTACGAGCAGTACTTC. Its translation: CASSFGQGGDVSYEQYF.